The 2 T cell receptor beta chains reported below all come from one sample, sequenced in a study of blood T cell repertoires in COVID-19. Measured with immunoSEQ multiplex PCR; TCRdb has only the in-frame clones, and not every one. The table includes roughly 380,000 clones, 81% detected once. Sequencing input: peripheral blood. The source is a human donor with acute or convalescent COVID-19. The donor label of this sample is uncertain.

The chain carries TRBV3-1 (or the pseudogene TRBV3-2) and TRBJ2-6; 7 bases agree with TRBD1. This CDR3 contains 15 residues. Looked up from germline, CDR1 is LGHDT and CDR2 is YNNKEL (reference sequence). V trimming: 6 bases; J trimming: 4 bases; junction bases outside the gene matches: 6. The CDR3 coding sequence is TGTGCCAGCAGGGCGACAGGGAGCGGGGCCAACGTCCTGACTTTC. Translation: CASRATGSGANVLTF.

The genes are TRBV6-5 and TRBJ1-1, with 8 bases identical to TRBD1. This CDR3 contains 13 residues. Per the germline V gene, CDR1 is MNHEY and CDR2 is SVGAGI. J was trimmed by 6 bases and V by 6 bases; bases with no gene match: 6. CDR3 coding DNA: TGTGCCAGCAGACACGACAGGGGCTCTGAAGCTTTCTTT. This gives the protein CASRHDRGSEAFF.